Listed below are T cell receptor beta chains from one sample, sequenced in a study of T cell repertoires in cytomegalovirus infection. In TCRdb, the reads were re-called with MiXCR into one record per CDR3 protein. The sample consists of 230,000 or so distinct CDR3 sequences, approximately 15% of them appearing once. The sequenced material came from CD8+ T cells from PBMCs. These receptors came from a human donor in good health (CMV status not recorded). Some clones in this sample may be carry-over from other donors' samples. Both conserved end residues are part of each CDR3. Each record gives: V gene, J gene, D gene, clone size, CDR3 protein, CDR3 DNA. D genes are given only for firm matches. Expanded clones get a size class; other rows say once, few or many, or leave the size out.

>TRBV28|TRBJ2-5|-|many
CASSFEGERETQYF
TGTGCCAGCAGTTTTGAGGGGGAACGAGAGACCCAGTACTTC
>TRBV10-3|TRBJ1-5|-|-
CATWTPDSNQPQHF
TGTGCCACCTGGACACCGGATAGCAATCAGCCCCAGCATTTT
>TRBV28|TRBJ1-4|-|-
CASSAYRATNEKLFF
TGTGCCAGCAGTGCGTACCGTGCAACTAATGAAAAACTGTTTTTT
>TRBV11-2|TRBJ2-3|TRBD2|-
CASSLSGTSGGPTDTQYF
TGTGCCAGCAGCTTATCCGGGACTAGCGGGGGGCCGACGGATACGCAGTATTTT
>TRBV12-5|TRBJ1-3|-|many
CASGLERYSGNTIYF
TGTGCTAGTGGTTTGGAGAGATACTCTGGAAACACCATATATTTT
>TRBV4-1|TRBJ1-1|-|-
CASSHSPGDPEAFF
TGCGCCAGCAGCCATAGCCCCGGGGACCCTGAAGCTTTCTTT
>TRBV28|TRBJ1-2|-|many
CASTTRGGSYGYTF
TGTGCCAGCACCACCAGGGGCGGTAGCTATGGCTACACCTTC
>TRBV20-1|TRBJ2-5|TRBD2|few
CSAGESGGGIQETQYF
TGCAGTGCTGGAGAATCCGGGGGGGGCATACAAGAGACCCAGTACTTC
>TRBV7-6|TRBJ2-5|-|-
CASSPPTGSAQETQYF
TGTGCCAGCAGCCCACCTACAGGGTCCGCCCAAGAGACCCAGTACTTC
>TRBV29-1|TRBJ1-1|-|once
CSVGRTGVNTEAFF
TGCAGCGTTGGCCGTACAGGAGTAAACACTGAAGCTTTCTTT
>TRBV4-1|TRBJ2-2|TRBD2|-
CASSQDSGGLAGELFF
TGCGCCAGCAGCCAAGATAGCGGGGGTCTGGCCGGGGAGCTGTTTTTT
>TRBV6-5|TRBJ2-2|TRBD1|medium-sized
CASSYSKTGVNTGELFF
TGTGCCAGCAGTTACTCGAAGACAGGGGTTAACACCGGGGAGCTGTTTTTT
>TRBV13|TRBJ1-5|-|-
CASSVGGRDQPQHF
TGTGCCAGCAGCGTGGGGGGGAGAGATCAGCCCCAGCATTTT
>TRBV12-3/TRBV12-4|TRBJ1-2|-|many
CASTTVNYGYTF
TGTGCCAGCACAACAGTTAACTATGGCTACACCTTC
>TRBV4-3|TRBJ2-5|-|-
CASSQDWNGIGETQYF
TGCGCCAGCAGCCAAGATTGGAACGGGATAGGGGAGACCCAGTACTTC
>TRBV14|TRBJ2-1|TRBD2|many
CASSQRNSGNDEQFF
TGTGCCAGCAGCCAACGAAATAGCGGGAACGATGAGCAGTTCTTC
>TRBV6-5|TRBJ2-1|-|-
CASSYGIQSSHEFF
TGTGCCAGCAGTTACGGTATTCAGTCTTCCCATGAGTTCTTC
>TRBV4-3|TRBJ1-2|-|many
CASSQDPRERDNYGYTF
TGCGCCAGCAGCCAAGACCCCCGTGAGCGGGATAACTATGGCTACACCTTC
>TRBV4-1|TRBJ2-7|TRBD1|many
CASSPGDRSEQYF
TGCGCCAGCAGCCCAGGGGACAGGTCCGAGCAGTACTTC
>TRBV5-1|TRBJ2-3|TRBD1|-
CASSSGTGGRDTQYF
TGCGCCAGCAGCTCCGGGACAGGGGGCAGAGATACGCAGTATTTT
>TRBV7-6|TRBJ2-7|TRBD2|once
CASSPGLEYEQYF
TGTGCCAGCAGCCCGGGACTAGAGTACGAGCAGTACTTC
>TRBV6-1|TRBJ1-2|-|many
CASTLLEGQGNYGYTF
TGTGCCAGCACACTCCTAGAAGGGCAGGGAAACTATGGCTACACCTTC
>TRBV7-3|TRBJ2-3|TRBD2|many
CASSFALHPGTRYAQDTQYF
TGTGCCAGCAGCTTCGCCCTGCACCCCGGGACTAGGTATGCACAAGATACGCAGTATTTT
>TRBV5-6|TRBJ2-3|-|-
CASSLGNGPTGDTQYF
TGTGCCAGCAGCTTGGGGAACGGACCCACCGGAGATACGCAGTATTTT
>TRBV7-3|TRBJ2-1|TRBD2|-
CASSLTHLSGGRGEQFF
TGTGCCAGCAGCTTAACGCATTTAAGCGGGGGGAGAGGTGAGCAGTTCTTC
>TRBV7-2|TRBJ2-1|TRBD1|many
CASSRPPGQNNEQFF
TGTGCCAGCAGCAGACCCCCGGGACAGAACAATGAGCAGTTCTTC
>TRBV6-7|TRBJ1-2|-|-
CASSYSIRAQGVNYGYTF
TGTGCCAGCAGTTACTCCATTAGAGCTCAGGGTGTTAACTATGGCTACACCTTC
>TRBV20-1|TRBJ2-1|TRBD2|few
CSARDTQRGTNEQFF
TGCAGTGCTAGAGATACCCAGCGGGGGACAAATGAGCAGTTCTTC
>TRBV7-8|TRBJ2-1|-|many
CASSLPLAEQFF
TGTGCCAGCAGCTTACCCCTAGCGGAGCAGTTCTTC
>TRBV7-2|TRBJ1-6|TRBD1|many
CASSDDRGAEYYNSPLHF
TGTGCCAGCAGCGACGACAGGGGGGCCGAATACTATAATTCACCCCTCCACTTT
>TRBV15|TRBJ2-4|TRBD2|-
CATSRDHGTRGNIQYF
TGTGCCACCAGCAGAGATCACGGGACTAGAGGAAACATTCAGTACTTC
>TRBV19|TRBJ1-1|TRBD1|-
CASIEDRETNTEAFF
TGTGCCAGTATCGAGGACAGGGAGACGAACACTGAAGCTTTCTTT
>TRBV11-2|TRBJ2-7|TRBD1|many
CASSSGTVDYEQYF
TGTGCCAGCAGCTCCGGGACAGTGGACTACGAGCAGTACTTC
>TRBV27|TRBJ2-7|-|-
CASMTDSYEQYF
TGTGCCAGCATGACAGACTCCTACGAGCAGTACTTC
>TRBV20-1|TRBJ2-7|-|few
CSARASFTYEQYF
TGCAGTGCTAGAGCCTCTTTTACCTACGAGCAGTACTTC
>TRBV6-2/TRBV6-3|TRBJ2-1|-|many
CASSLGIGGPYNEQFF
TGTGCCAGCAGCCTTGGGATCGGGGGACCCTACAATGAGCAGTTCTTC
>TRBV5-1|TRBJ1-2|TRBD1|-
CASSYEQGHYGYTF
TGCGCCAGCAGCTACGAACAGGGGCACTATGGCTACACCTTC
>TRBV20-1|TRBJ2-7|-|few
CSASGDSYEQYF
TGCAGTGCTTCCGGGGACTCCTACGAGCAGTACTTC
>TRBV29-1|TRBJ2-5|TRBD2|-
CSVERMGGETQYF
TGCAGCGTTGAAAGGATGGGGGGGGAGACCCAGTACTTC
>TRBV7-9|TRBJ2-1|-|many
CASSLASAHNEQFF
TGTGCCAGCAGCTTGGCGTCAGCCCACAATGAGCAGTTCTTC
>TRBV11-2|TRBJ1-2|TRBD1|many
CASSSTRQGYGYTF
TGTGCCAGCAGCTCCACAAGACAGGGCTATGGCTACACCTTC
>TRBV28|TRBJ2-1|-|few
CASSLIAEQFF
TGTGCCAGCAGTTTAATCGCTGAGCAGTTCTTC
>TRBV6-2/TRBV6-3|TRBJ1-1|TRBD1|few
CASRLLSDRGPFF
TGTGCCAGCAGACTTCTGAGTGACAGGGGACCTTTCTTT
>TRBV2|TRBJ1-1|TRBD1|few
CASSVGTEGVGNTEAFF
TGTGCCAGCAGTGTTGGGACAGAAGGCGTGGGGAACACTGAAGCTTTCTTT
>TRBV29-1|TRBJ1-1|-|few
CSVEDFQGRDTEAFF
TGCAGCGTTGAAGATTTCCAGGGGAGAGACACTGAAGCTTTCTTT
>TRBV29-1|TRBJ2-6|TRBD1|many
CSVADRVISGANVLTF
TGCAGCGTTGCGGACAGGGTTATCTCTGGGGCCAACGTCCTGACTTTC
>TRBV7-4|TRBJ2-5|-|-
CASSHRNQETQYF
TGTGCCAGCAGCCATAGGAACCAAGAGACCCAGTACTTC
>TRBV4-1|TRBJ2-7|TRBD2|many
CASSQESGTTLYEQYF
TGCGCCAGCAGCCAAGAATCCGGGACTACCCTCTACGAGCAGTACTTC
>TRBV2|TRBJ2-2|-|-
CARDLGLGTGELFF
TGTGCCAGAGACTTAGGCTTGGGCACCGGGGAGCTGTTTTTT
>TRBV12-3/TRBV12-4|TRBJ2-5|-|-
CASSLRGTETQYF
TGTGCCAGCAGTTTGAGGGGGACAGAGACCCAGTACTTC
>TRBV28|TRBJ2-5|-|-
CASSSLRGETQYF
TGTGCCAGCAGCTCTCTACGGGGGGAGACCCAGTACTTC
>TRBV4-3|TRBJ1-1|-|few
CASSQDVPGDTEAFF
TGCGCCAGCAGCCAAGATGTGCCGGGAGACACTGAAGCTTTCTTT
>TRBV6-5|TRBJ2-2|-|many
CASSYYLSTNTGELFF
TGTGCCAGCAGTTACTATCTCAGCACGAACACCGGGGAGCTGTTTTTT
>TRBV7-9|TRBJ1-2|-|few
CASSWEGLNYGYTF
TGTGCCAGCAGCTGGGAAGGACTGAACTATGGCTACACCTTC
>TRBV6-5|TRBJ2-3|-|few
CASSAGPNTRSTDTQYF
TGTGCCAGCAGTGCAGGCCCCAATACCCGTAGCACAGATACGCAGTATTTT
>TRBV7-9|TRBJ2-7|TRBD1|many
CASSSTGTGLYEQYF
TGTGCCAGCAGCTCAACCGGGACAGGGTTGTACGAGCAGTACTTC
>TRBV6-4|TRBJ2-1|-|-
CASTDGESNTQFF
TGTGCCAGCACTGACGGGGAAAGTAACACGCAGTTCTTC
>TRBV7-2|TRBJ1-6|TRBD1|-
CASSLQGGPLHF
TGTGCCAGCAGCCTACAGGGGGGCCCCCTCCACTTT
>TRBV7-2|TRBJ2-1|-|few
CASSSGQEQFF
TGTGCCAGCAGCTCAGGACAGGAGCAGTTCTTC
>TRBV28|TRBJ2-1|TRBD2|-
CASSSRTSGGAVEQFF
TGTGCCAGCAGTTCACGGACTAGCGGGGGGGCGGTTGAGCAGTTCTTC